This T cell receptor beta chain is from a study of control samples from healthy donors and cancer patients (dated by TCRdb to 2020 to 2022). Libraries were built with the immunoSEQ multiplex PCR assay. The immuneACCESS repertoire file appears here via TCRdb, limited to in-frame rearrangements. These files lack a portion of the clones; in checked studies, under half of the deficit traces to unresolved V genes, and the cause of the others is not known. Here the sample has around 100,000 clones; 88% occur a single time. 13% to 15% of the sample is held by the ten biggest clonotypes. Turning to this clone: It lacks a known antigen. One base away there is no much larger clone; base qualities are not given.

The sequenced sample consisted of blood. This receptor was identified in a young man in good health.

The CDR3 region has the sequence CASRTGVGGSYNEQFF. Read as DNA, the sequence is TGTGCCAGCAGGACCGGCGTAGGGGGCTCCTACAATGAGCAGTTCTTC. Recombination connected TRBV2 to TRBJ2-1; the best D guess is TRBD1, with 6 bases matching. Reading the germline V gene gives CDR1 SNHLY and CDR2 FYNNEI. The CDR3 has 16 amino acids, counting the end cysteine and phenylalanine. Only CDR3 DNA remains: 48 bases, in frame from the first base. V gives up 6 bases and J gives up 0 bases, and the segment between their germline ends measures 15 bases.